These 10 T cell receptor beta chains share one sample of origin, sequenced in a study of blood T cell repertoires in COVID-19. Assay: immunoSEQ multiplex PCR; the TCRdb copy retains only in-frame clones and omits some. The sample has 350,000 or so clones, roughly nine tenths seen once; the top ten hold 3.9%. Sequencing was done on a sample of peripheral blood. Receptor source: a woman aged 60 to 75 with COVID-19, enrolled during active disease.

This clone turned up a few times. The rearrangement links TRBV18 to TRBJ1-2, with TRBD1 identical over 7 bases. CDR1 is KGHSH and CDR2 is LQKENI in the germline V gene. This CDR3 spans 12 amino acids. Trimming took 1 base from V and 7 from J; bases not matched to a gene: 0. CDR3 sequence (DNA): TGTGCCAGCTCACCACGGACAGGTGGCTACACCTTC. Residues: CASSPRTGGYTF. Looking up the rest from reference TRBV18 and TRBJ1-2 gives the full variable domain: NAGVMQNPRHLVRRRGQEARLRCSPMKGHSHVYWYRQLPEEGLKFMVYLQKENIIDESGMPKERFSAEFPKEGPSILRIQQVVRGDSAAYFCASSPRTGGYTFGSGTRLTVV.

The chain is built from TRBV5-6 and TRBJ1-6; 7 bases agree with TRBD1. The V gene's germline CDR1 is SGHDT and CDR2 YYEEEE. J lost 7 bases, V lost 3 bases, and 13 bases had no gene match. This CDR3 contains 17 residues. The CDR3 sequence: CASSYYGQVGGNSPLHF. For the CDR3, the DNA is TGTGCCAGCAGCTACTACGGACAGGTCGGAGGAAATTCACCCCTCCACTTT.

The rearrangement uses TRBV12-5 and TRBJ1-4; D is possibly TRBD1 (5 bases). CDR3 length equals 17 residues. Germline V gene data show CDR1 as LGHNT and CDR2 as FRNRAP. V was shortened by 0 bases and J by 1 base, with 12 bases between the two germline ends. CDR3 loop: CASGLVSREQTNEKLFF. The CDR3 DNA follows: TGTGCTAGTGGTTTGGTTTCCAGGGAACAAACTAATGAAAAACTGTTTTTT. Looking up the rest from reference TRBV12-5 and TRBJ1-4 gives the full variable domain: DARVTQTPRHKVTEMGQEVTMRCQPILGHNTVFWYRQTMMQGLELLAYFRNRAPLDDSGMPKDRFSAEMPDATLATLKIQPSEPRDSAVYFCASGLVSREQTNEKLFFGSGTQLSVL.

The chain carries TRBV7-9 and TRBJ1-5, with D possibly matching TRBD1 (5 bases). This CDR3 spans 14 amino acids. Trimming shortened V by 0 bases and J by 6 bases, and 9 bases separated the two germline ends. Germline V gene lookup returns CDR1 SEHNR and CDR2 FQNEAQ (reference sequence). Written as DNA, the CDR3 is TGTGCCAGCAGCTTAGCAGGGGATAGTCAGCCCCAGCATTTT. Translating gives CASSLAGDSQPQHF.

The chain couples TRBV7-9 to TRBJ2-7; D is undetermined. This CDR3 comprises 13 residues. Germline CDR1 reads SEHNR; CDR2 reads FQNEAQ (reference sequence). Trimming removed 3 bases at V and 3 bases at J, with 9 bases between. For the CDR3, the DNA is TGTGCCAGCAGCTTTCTGGCAAGCTACGAGCAGTACTTC. Amino acid sequence: CASSFLASYEQYF.

The chain recombines TRBV6-5 with TRBJ1-5; D possibly corresponds to TRBD1 (5 bases). V lost 4 bases, J lost 4 bases, and 8 bases lay in between. CDR3 length equals 13 residues. Germline V gene data show CDR1 as MNHEY and CDR2 as SVGAGI. The CDR3: CASSWTLNQPQHF. CDR3 coding DNA: TGTGCCAGCAGTTGGACACTTAATCAGCCCCAGCATTTT.

The table lists this clone with a few counts. The rearrangement links TRBV4-1 to TRBJ2-7, with 9 bases that match TRBD1. This CDR3 region has 16 residues. V was pared by 0 bases and J by 4 bases, with 7 bases of the junction left unmatched. CDR1 is MGHRA and CDR2 is YSYEKL in the germline V gene. The CDR3 DNA reads TGCGCCAGCAGCCAAGACAGGGACAGGGCTATTTACGAGCAGTACTTC. Its translation is CASSQDRDRAIYEQYF.

The rearrangement uses TRBV7-2 and TRBJ2-5; 7 positions agree with TRBD2. Germline V gene sequence: CDR1 SGHTA, CDR2 FQGNSA. The junction had 7 bases not matched to a gene; V was cut back by 5 bases and J by 4 bases. The CDR3 runs 14 residues. The CDR3, as DNA: TGTGCCAGCAGCCCCTACGGGGGGACAGAGACCCAGTACTTC. It codes for CASSPYGGTETQYF. Full variable domain (remainder filled in from reference TRBV7-2 and TRBJ2-5): GAGVSQSPSNKVTEKGKDVELRCDPISGHTALYWYRQSLGQGLEFLIYFQGNSAPDKSGLPSDRFSAERTGGSVSTLTIQRTQQEDSAVYLCASSPYGGTETQYFGPGTRLLVL.

This clone was recorded once. V usage is TRBV28 and J usage is TRBJ2-3, with 10 nucleotides matching TRBD2. The CDR3 is 16 residues long. Germline trimming cut 5 bases from V and 3 bases from J; bases unmatched to any gene: 8. Germline CDR1 is MDHEN and CDR2 is SYDVKM. Written as DNA, the CDR3 is TGTGCCAGCAGTCGGAGCGGGGGGGCATGGACAGATACGCAGTATTTT. Translated, it gives CASSRSGGAWTDTQYF.

The CDR3 DNA follows: TGTGCCAGCAGCTTAGGGGACAGGGATACCTACGAGCAGTACTTC. Amino acids: CASSLGDRDTYEQYF. The chain has TRBV11-1 and TRBJ2-7; TRBD1 agrees at 9 bases. There are 15 residues in the CDR3. Germline CDR1 and CDR2: SGHAT and FQDESV (reference sequence). Trimming cost V 1 base and J 2 bases; bases outside gene matches: 3.